This T cell receptor (beta chain) is from a study of read filtering for tumor transcriptome and immune sequencing. In the study overall: Patients were about 17 male and some 13 female, mean age around 67 years, range roughly 47 to 80. Revised staging placed eight or nine patients in R-ISS I, some 17 in II, more than 5 in III. Whole-transcriptome libraries were prepared after DNase treatment.

This clonotype was recorded many times. Its specificity is unknown. This library used around 0.4 ug RNA and molecular barcoded adaptors spanning alpha/delta and beta/gamma chains. TCRdb re-analysed the reads in MiXCR, keeping a single row per CDR3 protein. The data contain 100,000 to 150,000 distinct CDR3 sequences, around 13% of them singletons. Study results and limitations: IR-seq and RNA-seq agreed better without single-read clonotypes.

Deletions cut 3 bases from V and 0 bases from J, with 20 bases between. The CDR3 length is 18 residues. Germline V CDR1 and CDR2: SGHRS, YFSETQ. The origin of this receptor is a donor aged 40 or older with multiple myeloma. The sample comprised a population of CD138-negative cells sorted from bone marrow. The chain is built from TRBV5-1 and TRBJ2-3; D not resolved. The CDR3 DNA reads as TGCGCCAGCAGCTCTGCTGGCCGTTCGGGCCTGAGCACAGATACGCAGTATTTT. This gives the protein CASSSAGRSGLSTDTQYF.